These 32 T cell receptor beta chains share one sample of origin, sequenced in a study of CD8 T cells in ankylosing spondylitis. TCRdb redid the calling of the 5' RACE reads with MiXCR, one entry per CDR3 protein. The sample yields roughly 400,000 distinct CDR3 sequences, 20% to 25% seen once. No antigen is known for these receptors. Whole-study results and caveats: Ankylosing spondylitis blood appeared to be characterized by a TCR beta motif of 7 to 9 highly homologous variants.

The specimen sequenced was blood, either unsorted or a sorted T cell fraction (not recorded which). The receptor source for this set is a male donor with ankylosing spondylitis.

This chain links TRBV7-3 with TRBJ2-1; 8 nucleotides agree with TRBD1. J lost 6 bases, V lost 3 bases, and 10 bases had no gene match. This CDR3 has 16 amino acids. Germline V gene sequence: CDR1 SGHTA, CDR2 FQGTGA. This CDR3 reads CASSLRQGALGNEQFF. The DNA for the CDR3 is TGTGCCAGCAGCTTGCGGCAGGGGGCGCTTGGCAATGAGCAGTTCTTC.

The chain carries TRBV7-2 and TRBJ1-2, with D possibly TRBD1 on 6 matching bases. This CDR3 has 16 amino acids. The germline gives CDR1 SGHTA, CDR2 FQGNSA. Trimming took off 5 bases at V and 4 bases at J, with 20 bases between the two ends. The CDR3 protein is CASSLSYGQTAYGYTF. In nucleotides, the CDR3 is TGTGCCAGCAGCCTTTCTTATGGACAGACCGCCTATGGCTACACCTTC.

V usage is TRBV5-6 and J usage is TRBJ1-1; possible D gene TRBD1, 6 bases. The CDR3 totals 18 residues. Trimming removed 1 base at V and 1 base at J, with 20 bases between. The V gene's germline CDR1 is SGHDT and CDR2 YYEEEE. The CDR3 is CASSLIPIKGGKNTEAFF. In DNA, the CDR3 is TGTGCCAGCAGCTTGATACCAATAAAGGGGGGCAAGAACACTGAAGCTTTCTTT.

This clonotype was recorded a few times. The V call is TRBV10-3, the J call TRBJ2-3; D remains ambiguous. V was trimmed by 8 bases and J by 0 bases, leaving 6 bases between them. Germline-derived CDR1 and CDR2 are ENHRY and SYGVKD. The CDR3 covers 12 residues. CDR3 sequence reads: CAIGPSTDTQYF. The CDR3 DNA follows: TGTGCCATCGGTCCTAGCACAGATACGCAGTATTTT.

This chain uses TRBV29-1 with TRBJ2-3; 8 nucleotides match TRBD2. The germline V gene encodes CDR1 SQVTM and CDR2 ANQGSEA. V lost 7 bases and J lost 4; bases outside the gene matches: 7. There are 13 residues in the CDR3. The CDR3 spells CSEKREGADTQYF. The CDR3 DNA sequence: TGCAGCGAAAAACGGGAGGGAGCAGATACGCAGTATTTT.

The CDR3: CASSLGGTIQYF. Here the CDR3 DNA reads TGTGCCAGCAGTTTGGGGGGTACCATTCAGTACTTC. V usage is TRBV28 and J usage is TRBJ2-4, with a weak D call TRBD2 (6 bases). The CDR3 extends over 12 amino acids. The germline V and J ends were trimmed by 3 bases and 9 bases, with 9 bases remaining between them. Looked up from germline, CDR1 is MDHEN and CDR2 is SYDVKM.

This clonotype has just a few counts. This chain joins TRBV4-1 and TRBJ1-2, with D perhaps matching TRBD1 (5 bases). Germline V gives CDR1 MGHRA, CDR2 YSYEKL. With 1 base removed from V and 0 bases from J, the gap between germline ends came to 6 bases. This CDR3 contains 14 residues. The CDR3 nucleotides read TGCGCCAGCAGCCAAGGGACACCTAACTATGGCTACACCTTC. This codes for CASSQGTPNYGYTF.

The CDR3 loop is CAISESGGTYNEQFF. CDR3 coding DNA: TGTGCCATCAGTGAGTCGGGTGGGACCTACAATGAGCAGTTCTTC. The chain links TRBV10-3 to TRBJ2-1; D is unclear. Trimming stripped 0 bases from V and 2 bases from J, with 8 bases between. This CDR3 comprises 15 residues. Germline V gives CDR1 ENHRY, CDR2 SYGVKD.

CDR3 in amino acids: CASSARAGPIRSGNTIYF. DNA for the CDR3: TGTGCCAGCAGTGCTCGGGCAGGGCCAATACGCTCTGGAAACACCATATATTTT. This chain uses TRBV25-1 with TRBJ1-3, with TRBD1 as a possible D gene (5 bases). The CDR3 length is 18 residues. The V gene's germline CDR1 is MGHDK and CDR2 SYGVNS. V lost 4 bases and J 0 bases, leaving 19 bases between the germline ends.

This clonotype turned up a few times. This chain joins TRBV5-1 and TRBJ1-2; D ambiguous. CDR3 length equals 13 residues. Germline values: CDR1 SGHRS, CDR2 YFSETQ. V was cut by 4 bases and J by 8 bases, with 15 bases left in between. The CDR3 loop reads CASSPSSSGGYTF. CDR3 sequence (DNA): TGCGCCAGCAGCCCCAGTTCTAGTGGCGGCTACACCTTC.

This clonotype was seen more than once but under ten times. The chain is built from TRBV5-1 and TRBJ2-4, with TRBD1 matching over 7 bases. The V gene's germline CDR1 is SGHRS and CDR2 YFSETQ. Trimming cost V 6 bases and J 6 bases; bases outside gene matches: 12. The CDR3 is made up of 15 amino acids. CDR3 sequence: CASTKLGTEGNIQYF. The CDR3 nucleotides read TGCGCCAGCACCAAACTTGGGACAGAGGGAAACATTCAGTACTTC.

The sample holds a few counts of this clonotype. The chain links TRBV25-1 to TRBJ2-1; TRBD2 is a possible D gene (6 bases). The CDR3 has 12 residues. Germline V lookup: CDR1 MGHDK, CDR2 SYGVNS. V gave up 8 bases and J gave up 10 bases, with 15 bases separating them. The DNA for the CDR3 is TGTGCCAGCGCCCCGGCTAGCGCAGAGCAGTTCTTC. Its protein product is CASAPASAEQFF.

The chain uses TRBV27 and TRBJ1-1; 7 positions match TRBD1. The germline CDR1 and CDR2 sequences are MNHEY and SMNVEV (reference sequence). The CDR3 spans 15 residues. V was pared by 1 base and J by 4 bases, with 6 bases of the junction left unmatched. The CDR3 DNA sequence: TGTGCCAGCAGTTTATTGCAGGGGGGAGGCACTGAAGCTTTCTTT. It codes for CASSLLQGGGTEAFF.

The rearrangement uses TRBV12-3 or TRBV12-4 and TRBJ1-5, with D uncertain. Trimming stripped 1 base from V and 9 bases from J, with 7 bases between. This CDR3 has 12 residues. For the CDR3, the DNA is TGTGCCAGCAGTTTAGGCGGCTCGCCCCAGCATTTT. Residues: CASSLGGSPQHF.

This clonotype has just a few counts. This chain connects TRBV2 to TRBJ1-2; 12 bases fit TRBD1. The V gene's germline CDR1 is SNHLY and CDR2 FYNNEI. The CDR3 covers 13 residues. V lost 5 bases and J lost 8; bases outside the gene matches: 3. The CDR3 here is CASSPGTGGGYTF. CDR3 coding DNA: TGTGCCAGCAGTCCCGGGACAGGGGGCGGCTACACCTTC. The full variable domain, its missing parts supplied by reference TRBV2 and TRBJ1-2, is EPEVTQTPSHQVTQMGQEVILRCVPISNHLYFYWYRQILGQKVEFLVSFYNNEISEKSEIFDDQFSVERPDGSNFTLKIRSTKLEDSAMYFCASSPGTGGGYTFGSGTRLTVV.

The V and J genes are TRBV6-2 or TRBV6-3 and TRBJ1-5, with TRBD1 as a possible D gene (6 bases). Trimming took 8 bases from V and 0 from J, leaving 11 bases between them. CDR3 size: 14 residues. The germline V gene encodes CDR1 MNHEY and CDR2 SVGEGT. Here the CDR3 reads CASEGGNSNQPQHF. The CDR3 nucleotides read TGTGCCAGCGAAGGGGGGAATAGCAATCAGCCCCAGCATTTT.

V is TRBV5-1 and J is TRBJ2-2; maybe TRBD2 (5 bases). CDR3 length: 15 residues. Germline-derived CDR1 and CDR2 are SGHRS and YFSETQ. The V gene lost 4 bases and the J gene lost 0 bases, with 10 bases spanning the gap. This chain's CDR3 is CASSKQDSNTGELFF. The CDR3 coding sequence is TGCGCCAGCAGCAAGCAGGACTCGAACACCGGGGAGCTGTTTTTT.

The rearrangement uses TRBV3-1 and TRBJ1-1; D is ambiguous. The CDR3 runs 13 residues. Trimming left V 3 bases short and J 1 base short, with 6 bases between. Germline V gives CDR1 LGHDT, CDR2 YNNKEL (reference sequence). The CDR3 region has the DNA TGTGCCAGCAGCCAGTTCAGGAACACTGAAGCTTTCTTT. This codes for CASSQFRNTEAFF. Together with reference TRBV3-1 and TRBJ1-1, the CDR3 gives the full variable domain: DTAVSQTPKYLVTQMGNDKSIKCEQNLGHDTMYWYKQDSKKFLKIMFSYNNKELIINETVPNRFSPKSPDKAHLNLHINSLELGDSAVYFCASSQFRNTEAFFGQGTRLTVV.

V and J are TRBV25-1 and TRBJ1-3; D uncertain. Trimming removed 4 bases at V and 0 bases at J, with 10 bases between. Germline CDR1 reads MGHDK; CDR2 reads SYGVNS. The CDR3 has 15 residues. The CDR3 bases are TGTGCCAGCAGTGCCAGAGTACACTCTGGAAACACCATATATTTT. Its translation: CASSARVHSGNTIYF.

The chain is built from TRBV20-1 and TRBJ2-7; 8 positions agree with TRBD2. V gave up 2 bases and J gave up 4 bases; unmatched junction bases: 4. CDR1 and CDR2 from the germline V gene are DFQATT and SNEGSKA (reference sequence). The CDR3 is made up of 13 amino acids. The CDR3 is CSARPSGFYEQYF. The CDR3 DNA reads as TGCAGTGCTAGACCTAGCGGGTTTTACGAGCAGTACTTC.

Only a few counts were recorded for this clonotype. The gene calls are TRBV5-1 and TRBJ2-3; tentatively, D is TRBD1 (5 bases). The CDR3 consists of 16 residues. In germline, CDR1 is SGHRS, CDR2 YFSETQ. The V end was cut by 0 bases, the J end by 1 base, with 12 bases between. For the CDR3, the DNA is TGCGCCAGCAGCTTGGAAGGCAGGGCTGGCACAGATACGCAGTATTTT. It encodes CASSLEGRAGTDTQYF.

This chain connects TRBV10-3 to TRBJ1-1, with 7 bases fitting TRBD1. Trimming cost V 6 bases and J 5 bases; bases outside gene matches: 3. The CDR3 runs 12 residues. Germline V gives CDR1 ENHRY, CDR2 SYGVKD. CDR3 in amino acids: CAIRSTGTEAFF. CDR3 in DNA: TGTGCCATCAGGTCGACAGGGACTGAAGCTTTCTTT.

This chain connects TRBV24-1 to TRBJ2-1, with D unresolved. The CDR3 is 12 residues long. CDR1 and CDR2 from the germline V gene are KGHDR and SFDVKD. V lost 8 bases and J 1 base, leaving 5 bases between the germline ends. The CDR3 DNA sequence: TGTGCCACCATTGGGTCCTACAATGAGCAGTTCTTC. Protein: CATIGSYNEQFF.

This clonotype was recorded only once. The V call is TRBV3-1, the J call TRBJ1-2; a possible D gene is TRBD1 (5 bases). V shed 1 base and J shed 5 bases, with 11 bases lying between them. The CDR3 contains 14 residues. The germline V gene encodes CDR1 LGHDT and CDR2 YNNKEL (reference sequence). The CDR3 sequence is CASSQGVRAYGYTF. The CDR3 nucleotides read TGTGCCAGCAGCCAAGGGGTCAGGGCTTATGGCTACACCTTC.

This clonotype was seen only a few times. The V call is TRBV4-1, the J call TRBJ2-5; perhaps TRBD1 as D (6 bases). Germline lookup yields CDR1 MGHRA and CDR2 YSYEKL. The CDR3 is made up of 14 amino acids. Trimming removed 0 bases from V and 4 bases from J, with 9 bases in between. CDR3 nucleotide sequence: TGCGCCAGCAGCCAAGATGTGGGGGCAGAGACCCAGTACTTC. Translated, it gives CASSQDVGAETQYF.

In this sample, this clonotype turned up a few times. The V call is TRBV11-2, the J call TRBJ2-7; D is possibly TRBD2 (6 bases). V was clipped by 2 bases and J by 9 bases, with 20 bases between them. Germline CDR1 SGHAT, CDR2 FQNNGV. The CDR3 spans 15 residues. The CDR3 DNA follows: TGTGCCAGCAGCTTACTTGGAGGGAGCGGTGAAGTGCAGTACTTC. Translating it yields CASSLLGGSGEVQYF.

This clonotype occurred a few times. J is TRBJ1-5 and V is TRBV6-1; TRBD1 matches at 9 bases. CDR3 length: 14 amino acids. Trimming took 6 bases from V and 5 from J; bases not matched to a gene: 5. The germline V gene has CDR1 MNHNS and CDR2 SASEGT. The CDR3 region is CASSRRTGDQPQHF. In DNA, the CDR3 is TGTGCCAGCAGCAGAAGGACAGGGGATCAGCCCCAGCATTTT.

The V call is TRBV7-3, the J call TRBJ2-1; 7 bases line up with TRBD1. The CDR3 consists of 14 residues. V lost 5 bases to trimming and J lost 3 bases; unmatched junction nucleotides: 4. The germline V gene has CDR1 SGHTA and CDR2 FQGTGA. CDR3 DNA sequence: TGTGCCAGCAGCCAGGGACAGAGCTACAATGAGCAGTTCTTC. This sequence encodes CASSQGQSYNEQFF. The full variable domain, in which reference TRBV7-3 and TRBJ2-1 provide the parts outside the CDR3, is GAGVSQTPSNKVTEKGKYVELRCDPISGHTALYWYRQSLGQGPEFLIYFQGTGAADDSGLPNDRFFAVRPEGSVSTLKIQRTERGDSAVYLCASSQGQSYNEQFFGPGTRLTVL.

The CDR3 sequence: CASSTPTGRPMNTEAFF. The CDR3 coding sequence is TGTGCCAGCAGCACACCAACAGGACGACCCATGAACACTGAAGCTTTCTTT. The chain joins TRBV9 to TRBJ1-1; D is possibly TRBD1 (5 bases). Germline V gene data show CDR1 as SGDLS and CDR2 as YYNGEE. Trimming pared 4 bases from V and 0 bases from J, leaving 19 bases between. This CDR3 region has 17 residues.

The chain has TRBV24-1 and TRBJ2-2, with TRBD2 matching 10 bases. Germline V gene sequence: CDR1 KGHDR, CDR2 SFDVKD. With V trimmed by 3 bases and J by 3 bases, 3 bases remained unmatched. This CDR3 is 16 amino acids long. CDR3 sequence reads: CATSDHLAGDTGELFF. In nucleotides, the CDR3 is TGTGCCACCAGTGATCATCTAGCGGGAGACACCGGGGAGCTGTTTTTT.

The genes are TRBV19 and TRBJ1-5, with D perhaps matching TRBD1 (6 bases). The V gene lost 5 bases and the J gene lost 1 base, with 15 bases spanning the gap. CDR1 is LNHDA and CDR2 is SQIVND in the germline V gene (reference sequence). This CDR3 region has 16 residues. DNA of the CDR3: TGTGCCAGTAGTCCAGGAGGGGGGATCAGCAATCAGCCCCAGCATTTT. Translation gives CASSPGGGISNQPQHF.

The gene calls are TRBV3-1 and TRBJ2-4; 11 bases line up with TRBD1. This CDR3 region has 14 residues. Germline V lookup: CDR1 LGHDT, CDR2 YNNKEL (reference sequence). Unmatched junction bases numbered 2, after V lost 3 bases and J lost 7 bases. CDR3 in amino acids: CASSQGDRGNIQYF. As DNA, the CDR3 is TGTGCCAGCAGCCAGGGGGACAGGGGGAACATTCAGTACTTC.